This T cell receptor (beta chain) is from a study of T cell responses to AZD1222 COVID-19 vaccine. Clones were sequenced by immunoSEQ multiplex PCR, and TCRdb holds only the in-frame ones, with some missing. Of around 94,000 clones listed, roughly nine tenths were seen once; the top ten hold 5%. V was clipped by 4 bases and J by 2 bases; unmatched bases: 8. The CDR3 length is 16 residues. Germline CDR1 and CDR2: SGHRS and YFSETQ. Sequenced material: peripheral blood, taken on day 0 of AZD1222 vaccination. This chain joins TRBV5-1 and TRBJ2-2, with 7 bases identical to TRBD1. The sequence derives from an adult in good health. The CDR3 loop reads CASSKPGTANTGELFF. DNA for the CDR3: TGCGCCAGCAGCAAGCCCGGGACAGCTAACACCGGGGAGCTGTTTTTT.